Shown below are 25 T cell receptor beta chains from a single sample sequenced in a study of cytomegalovirus exposure and HLA in healthy donors. With 60 Vbeta and 13 Jbeta primers, the PCR was carried out. Produced via immunoSEQ multiplex PCR; TCRdb's table is partial and in-frame only. The sample includes approximately 150,000 clones, approximately 71% of them seen just once. Sequencing input: PBMCs. The source of these receptors is a man aged 30 to 39 in good health and CMV-seropositive.

The chain uses TRBV4-1 and TRBJ1-5, with D hard to call. The CDR3 runs 17 residues. The V end lost 4 bases, the J end lost 6 bases, and 22 bases lay between the germline ends. The V gene's germline CDR1 is MGHRA and CDR2 YSYEKL. The CDR3: CASSPSHLPSGSQPQHF. The CDR3 DNA reads as TGCGCCAGCAGCCCGTCCCACCTTCCCAGCGGGAGTCAGCCCCAGCATTTT.

The chain joins TRBV10-3 to TRBJ2-1, with a weak D call TRBD2 (5 bases). Per germline, CDR1 ENHRY and CDR2 SYGVKD. V lost 3 bases and J lost 0, with 9 bases in between. CDR3 length equals 15 residues. The CDR3 sequence: CAISDRGSSYNEQFF. The CDR3 nucleotides are TGTGCCATCAGTGATCGGGGTAGCTCCTACAATGAGCAGTTCTTC.

The V gene is TRBV5-3, the J gene TRBJ1-2; 7 bases agree with TRBD1. TRBV5-3 is designated an ORF whose function remains uncertain. The V and J ends lost 3 bases and 8 bases, in that order; junction bases with no gene match: 16. The CDR3 is 16 amino acids. CDR3 in amino acids: CARSSALVGQSSGYTF. CDR3 DNA: TGTGCCAGAAGCTCCGCACTTGTGGGACAGTCGAGCGGCTACACCTTC.

This clone was observed a handful of times. V gene TRBV27 combines with J gene TRBJ2-7; 8 bases are shared with TRBD1. Germline V CDR1 and CDR2: MNHEY, SMNVEV (reference sequence). This CDR3 is built from 15 residues. The V gene end was trimmed by 2 bases and the J gene end by 0 bases; junction bases not matched to a gene: 3. The CDR3 region has the DNA TGTGCCAGCAGTTTAGAACAGGGGGTCTCCTACGAGCAGTACTTC. This encodes CASSLEQGVSYEQYF.

As DNA, the CDR3 is TGTGCCAGCTCACCACCGGGAGCGGGGGCCGAGAATGAAAAACTGTTTTTT. Protein product: CASSPPGAGAENEKLFF. The chain recombines TRBV18 with TRBJ1-4; TRBD1 might be the D (6 bases). V lost 0 bases, J lost 5 bases, and 16 bases lay in between. CDR1 is KGHSH, CDR2 LQKENI, per germline. The CDR3 spans 17 residues.

V is TRBV28 and J is TRBJ2-3, with D perhaps matching TRBD1 (6 bases). This CDR3 has 14 amino acids. Trimming pared 1 base from V and 4 bases from J, leaving 9 bases between. Germline CDR1 reads MDHEN; CDR2 reads SYDVKM. CDR3 residues: CASSLFQGPDTQYF. In DNA form, the CDR3 reads TGTGCCAGCAGTTTATTTCAGGGGCCAGATACGCAGTATTTT.

This clone was recorded a few times. Other DNA sequences in the sample encode the same CDR3. V usage is TRBV6-5 and J usage is TRBJ2-7, with TRBD1 identical over 10 bases. Germline V gene data show CDR1 as MNHEY and CDR2 as SVGAGI. This CDR3 has 14 amino acids. Unmatched junction bases numbered 3, after V lost 2 bases and J lost 5 bases. CDR3 nucleotide sequence: TGTGCCAGCAGTTACCGGGACAGGGGCGACGAGCAGTACTTC. The encoded protein is CASSYRDRGDEQYF.

This clone was detected a few times. This sequence joins TRBV9 and TRBJ2-7, with a tentative D call TRBD2 (5 bases). V was cut by 2 bases and J by 6 bases, with 18 bases left in between. Germline assignment: CDR1 SGDLS and CDR2 YYNGEE. The CDR3 is 15 amino acids. CDR3 region: CASSVGGGGVGEQYF. The CDR3 nucleotides are TGTGCCAGCAGCGTGGGCGGAGGCGGCGTGGGCGAGCAGTACTTC.

This clone was seen a single time. The rearrangement uses TRBV6-4 and TRBJ2-1; 10 bases are a match to TRBD2. The CDR3 spans 15 residues. The V segment lost 5 bases and the J segment 3 bases; nucleotides outside the gene matches: 4. The V gene's germline CDR1 is MRHNA and CDR2 SNTAGT. CDR3 bases: TGTGCCAGCAGTAGGACTAGCGGAAACTACAATGAGCAGTTCTTC. It yields the protein CASSRTSGNYNEQFF.

The rearrangement links TRBV6-4 to TRBJ2-3; TRBD2 matches 7 bases. This CDR3 comprises 15 residues. Germline loops: CDR1 MRHNA, CDR2 SNTAGT. Trimming removed 3 bases from V and 0 bases from J; junction bases left unmatched: 3. The CDR3 coding sequence is TGTGCCAGCAGTGAGGAGGGAGGGAGCACAGATACGCAGTATTTT. Translating it yields CASSEEGGSTDTQYF.

The chain has TRBV30 and TRBJ1-1, with a weak D call TRBD1 (5 bases). The V end was cut by 3 bases, the J end by 8 bases, with 13 bases between. CDR3 length: 12 residues. Germline V gene data show CDR1 as GTSNPN and CDR2 as SVGIG (reference sequence). CDR3 amino acids: CAWSRTGLEAFF. The CDR3 DNA follows: TGTGCCTGGAGCCGGACGGGACTGGAAGCTTTCTTT.

V usage is TRBV4-2 and J usage is TRBJ2-3; TRBD2 is a possible D gene (6 bases). CDR3 length: 16 amino acids. V was pared by 0 bases and J by 4 bases, with 14 bases between. From germline, CDR1 is LGHNA and CDR2 YNFKEQ. The CDR3 nucleotides are TGTGCCAGCAGCCAAGATCCGGGGGAGGTAGCAGATACGCAGTATTTT. This gives the protein CASSQDPGEVADTQYF.

The J gene is TRBJ1-1, the V gene TRBV5-4, with D unclear. Between the trimmed V and J ends, which lost 2 bases and 8 bases, there was a span of 10 bases. CDR1 and CDR2 (germline): SGHNT, YYREEE (reference sequence). This CDR3 has 12 amino acids. CDR3 amino acids: CASSFDTGEAFF. CDR3 sequence (DNA): TGTGCCAGCAGCTTCGACACGGGGGAAGCTTTCTTT.

The CDR3 DNA is TGTGCCAGCTCACCGGCGGGGAGCGGGACCGGGGAGCTGTTTTTT. This translates into CASSPAGSGTGELFF. V and J are TRBV18 and TRBJ2-2; a possible D gene is TRBD2 (6 bases). V lost 3 bases, J lost 5 bases, and 13 bases lay in between. The CDR3 is 15 residues long. Germline CDR1 reads KGHSH; CDR2 reads LQKENI.

The chain joins TRBV6-5 to TRBJ2-1; tentative D call: TRBD1 (5 bases). Trimming removed 0 bases from V and 8 bases from J, with 17 bases in between. The CDR3 runs to 16 residues. From germline, CDR1 is MNHEY and CDR2 SVGAGI. The CDR3 is CASSYSMVSGPDEQFF. The DNA for the CDR3 is TGTGCCAGCAGTTACTCGATGGTGTCAGGGCCCGATGAGCAGTTCTTC.

The CDR3: CASSPSQGREAFF. The CDR3 coding sequence is TGTGCCAGCAGCCCAAGTCAAGGCAGGGAAGCTTTCTTT. The rearrangement links TRBV7-6 to TRBJ1-1; D remains unclear. The CDR3 loop spans 13 amino acids. V lost 5 bases, J lost 8 bases, and 15 bases lay in between. In germline, CDR1 is SGHVS, CDR2 FNYEAQ.

A note on this clone: The same CDR3 is also encoded by other DNA sequences in this sample. The rearrangement links TRBV6-1 to TRBJ1-5; 8 positions agree with TRBD1. The CDR3 has 15 residues. Trimming cost V 0 bases and J 6 bases; bases outside gene matches: 4. The germline CDR1 and CDR2 sequences are MNHNS and SASEGT. DNA of the CDR3: TGTGCCAGCAGTGAAGCGACAGGGGTAGGTCAGCCCCAGCATTTT. It codes for CASSEATGVGQPQHF.

For the CDR3, the DNA is TGTGCCAGCAGCTTGGAGGCACAGCGGGCCTACAATGAGCAGTTCTTC. Amino acid sequence: CASSLEAQRAYNEQFF. This chain joins TRBV5-8 and TRBJ2-1, with TRBD2 as a possible D gene (6 bases). V was cut by 0 bases and J by 2 bases, with 12 bases left in between. The CDR3 totals 16 residues. In germline, CDR1 is SGHTS, CDR2 YDEGEE. Full variable domain (remainder filled in from reference TRBV5-8 and TRBJ2-1): EAGVTQSPTHLIKTRGQQATLRCSPISGHTSVYWYQQALGLGLQFLLWYDEGEERNRGNFPPRFSGRQFPNYSSELNVNALELEDSALYLCASSLEAQRAYNEQFFGPGTRLTVL.

The CDR3 loop reads CASSSSRAEVTEAFF. The CDR3 DNA is TGTGCCAGCAGCTCCTCCAGGGCCGAGGTAACTGAAGCTTTCTTT. The gene calls are TRBV7-2 and TRBJ1-1, with D tentatively TRBD1 (5 bases). The germline CDR1 and CDR2 sequences are SGHTA and FQGNSA. V lost 4 bases to trimming and J lost 5 bases, with 17 bases between them. CDR3 length equals 15 residues.

A note on this clone: The conserved phenylalanine or tryptophan normally closing the CDR3 is absent here, so this likely arose from a read error. The rearrangement links TRBV5-4 to TRBJ1-2, with TRBD1 matching over 7 bases. The V segment lost 4 bases and the J segment 3 bases; nucleotides outside the gene matches: 6. The CDR3 sequence is 14 residues long. The germline V gene encodes CDR1 SGHNT and CDR2 YYREEE (reference sequence). CDR3 in amino acids: CASSEGDRDYGYTL. CDR3 bases: TGTGCCAGCAGCGAGGGGGACAGAGACTATGGCTACACCCTC.

The CDR3 is CASMGQSNTGELFF. In DNA form, the CDR3 reads TGCGCCAGCATGGGACAGTCGAACACCGGGGAGCTGTTTTTT. The chain uses TRBV5-1 and TRBJ2-2; the match to TRBD1 covers 7 bases. V lost 6 bases to trimming and J lost 0 bases; unmatched junction nucleotides: 2. Germline lookup yields CDR1 SGHRS and CDR2 YFSETQ. The CDR3 contains 14 residues.

The rearrangement links TRBV5-1 to TRBJ2-7; no clear D. V lost 4 bases, J lost 0 bases, and 5 bases lay in between. The CDR3 loop spans 12 amino acids. Germline-derived CDR1 and CDR2 are SGHRS and YFSETQ. CDR3: CASSGNSYEQYF. CDR3 bases: TGCGCCAGCAGCGGCAACTCCTACGAGCAGTACTTC. Together with reference TRBV5-1 and TRBJ2-7, the CDR3 gives the full variable domain: KAGVTQTPRYLIKTRGQQVTLSCSPISGHRSVSWYQQTPGQGLQFLFEYFSETQRNKGNFPGRFSGRQFSNSRSEMNVSTLELGDSALYLCASSGNSYEQYFGPGTRLTVT.

Only a few counts were recorded for this clone. The rearrangement joins TRBV10-2 to TRBJ1-4, with TRBD1 identical over 7 bases. The trim removed 2 bases at V and 3 bases at J, leaving 3 bases unmatched. Germline V gene data show CDR1 as WSHSY and CDR2 as SAAADI. The CDR3 spans 15 residues. CDR3 nucleotides: TGCGCCAGCAGTGAGACCGGGACAGCTAATGAAAAACTGTTTTTT. Protein product: CASSETGTANEKLFF.

The rearrangement links TRBV5-1 to TRBJ1-1; D perhaps matches TRBD1 (6 bases). CDR1 is SGHRS, CDR2 YFSETQ, per germline. V was cut by 2 bases and J by 6 bases, with 14 bases left in between. This CDR3 is built from 14 residues. The CDR3 coding sequence is TGCGCCAGCAGCTTACAGGGTCCAAGGGCTGAAGCTTTCTTT. Amino acids: CASSLQGPRAEAFF. Full variable domain (missing parts from reference TRBV5-1 and TRBJ1-1): KAGVTQTPRYLIKTRGQQVTLSCSPISGHRSVSWYQQTPGQGLQFLFEYFSETQRNKGNFPGRFSGRQFSNSRSEMNVSTLELGDSALYLCASSLQGPRAEAFFGQGTRLTVV.

The chain uses TRBV5-1 and TRBJ1-2, with TRBD1 matching 9 bases. Germline lookup yields CDR1 SGHRS and CDR2 YFSETQ. This CDR3 region has 14 residues. V lost 3 bases to trimming and J lost 3 bases; unmatched junction nucleotides: 3. The CDR3 bases are TGCGCCAGCAGCTCGGGACAGGGCGACTATGGCTACACCTTC. Protein product: CASSSGQGDYGYTF.